The 2 T cell receptor beta chains given below trace back to one sample, sequenced in a study of cytomegalovirus exposure and HLA in healthy donors. 60 Vbeta and 13 Jbeta primers were used in PCR. Using immunoSEQ multiplex PCR, the repertoire was profiled, and TCRdb retains in-frame clones only, with some absent. The sample holds about 130,000 clones, roughly 69% seen once. The sample was PBMCs. Source of these receptors: a human donor in good health.

The chain links TRBV5-1 to TRBJ2-2, with D perhaps TRBD1 (6 bases). CDR1 is SGHRS and CDR2 is YFSETQ in the germline V gene. V was trimmed by 0 bases and J by 5 bases, leaving 8 bases between them. The CDR3 is 14 amino acids. The CDR3 spells CASSLAGATGELFF. The CDR3 DNA sequence: TGCGCCAGCAGCTTGGCAGGGGCGACCGGGGAGCTGTTTTTT.

This chain joins TRBV9 and TRBJ2-5, with 10 bases aligning to TRBD2. This CDR3 region has 14 residues. Germline loops: CDR1 SGDLS, CDR2 YYNGEE. J gave up 3 bases and V 3 bases, and 2 bases lay outside the gene matches. For the CDR3, the DNA is TGTGCCAGCAGCGCCGGACTAGCGGAAGAGACCCAGTACTTC. Translated: CASSAGLAEETQYF.